What follows are 20 T cell receptor beta chains derived from one specimen sequenced in a study of T cells after somatic rescue of genetic block. Clones were sequenced by immunoSEQ multiplex PCR, and TCRdb holds only the in-frame ones, with some missing. Of 85,000 to 100,000 clones detected, 75% to 90% appear once; the ten largest clones hold about 1.5%. The sequencing input was peripheral blood mononuclear cells (PBMCs). The receptor set was obtained from a woman younger than 35.

The chain links TRBV6-5 to TRBJ1-2; the D gene is possibly TRBD1 (5 bases). Per the germline V gene, CDR1 is MNHEY and CDR2 is SVGAGI. The V gene lost 6 bases and the J gene lost 4 bases, with 15 bases spanning the gap. The length of the CDR3 is 14 residues. Here the CDR3 reads CASSRGGIPYGYTF. CDR3 in DNA: TGTGCCAGCAGCCGCGGGGGGATCCCCTATGGCTACACCTTC.

The V and J genes are TRBV4-1 and TRBJ1-1; perhaps TRBD1 as D (5 bases). The V and J ends lost 3 bases and 4 bases respectively, with 15 bases between them. The CDR3 covers 15 residues. Germline V gives CDR1 MGHRA, CDR2 YSYEKL. The CDR3 DNA is TGCGCCAGCAGCCACCCGGGGGGGGAGGGCACTGAAGCTTTCTTT. Its translation: CASSHPGGEGTEAFF.

The V and J genes are TRBV4-1 and TRBJ1-2; 9 bases map to TRBD1. Germline CDR1 is MGHRA and CDR2 is YSYEKL. Trimming removed 3 bases from V and 4 bases from J; junction bases left unmatched: 6. CDR3 size: 15 residues. DNA for the CDR3: TGCGCCAGCAGCCAGGGGGGACAGGGAGGCTATGGCTACACCTTC. Its translation: CASSQGGQGGYGYTF.

V and J are TRBV5-1 and TRBJ2-1; 7 positions agree with TRBD1. The CDR3 spans 14 residues. V was clipped by 6 bases and J by 6 bases; unmatched bases: 9. From germline, CDR1 is SGHRS and CDR2 YFSETQ. The CDR3 is CASNRQGPINEQFF. In DNA, the CDR3 is TGCGCCAGCAACCGACAGGGTCCTATCAATGAGCAGTTCTTC.

The CDR3 DNA follows: TGTGCCAGTAGTATCTTGCTGGACTCCTACGAGCAGTACTTC. Translated: CASSILLDSYEQYF. The J gene is TRBJ2-7, the V gene TRBV19; no definite D call. With 3 bases removed from V and 0 bases from J, the gap between germline ends came to 9 bases. Germline assignment: CDR1 LNHDA and CDR2 SQIVND (reference sequence). The CDR3 covers 14 residues.

The gene calls are TRBV27 and TRBJ2-7; the match to TRBD2 covers 7 bases. Trimming removed 6 bases from V and 1 base from J; junction bases left unmatched: 18. Germline values: CDR1 MNHEY, CDR2 SMNVEV (reference sequence). The CDR3 loop spans 18 amino acids. CDR3 residues: CASSRGGRGRARSYEQYF. The CDR3 DNA reads as TGTGCCAGCAGCCGTGGAGGTCGAGGGAGGGCCCGTTCCTACGAGCAGTACTTC.

V usage is TRBV13 and J usage is TRBJ2-7, with 10 positions matching TRBD1. J was trimmed by 9 bases and V by 5 bases; bases with no gene match: 13. This CDR3 spans 15 amino acids. Germline loops: CDR1 PRHDT, CDR2 FYEKMQ (reference sequence). The CDR3 sequence is CASSRPGQGSTGQYF. The DNA of the CDR3 is TGTGCCAGCAGCCGACCGGGACAGGGGTCTACGGGGCAGTACTTC.

The chain carries TRBV2 and TRBJ2-7; the D is unclear. This CDR3 contains 12 residues. V lost 5 bases and J lost 5, with 10 bases in between. Germline V gene sequence: CDR1 SNHLY, CDR2 FYNNEI. For the CDR3, the DNA is TGTGCCAGCAGTTACTCGCAGGACGAGCAGTACTTC. Its translation: CASSYSQDEQYF.

J is TRBJ1-2 and V is TRBV27, with D perhaps TRBD1 (6 bases). V lost 10 bases, J lost 4 bases, and 16 bases lay in between. This CDR3 spans 13 amino acids. CDR1 MNHEY and CDR2 SMNVEV come from the germline V gene (reference sequence). CDR3 DNA sequence: TGTGCCACCTCCTTACGGGGGGCCTATGGCTACACCTTC. Its protein is CATSLRGAYGYTF.

V is TRBV4-1 and J is TRBJ2-5; 11 bases map to TRBD2. Per the germline V gene, CDR1 is MGHRA and CDR2 is YSYEKL. Unmatched junction bases numbered 4, after V lost 0 bases and J lost 1 base. This CDR3 is built from 17 residues. CDR3 nucleotide sequence: TGCGCCAGCAGCCAAGATAGGGGACTAGCGGTCCAAGAGACCCAGTACTTC. Translating it yields CASSQDRGLAVQETQYF.

The rearrangement uses TRBV5-6 and TRBJ2-5; no firm D call. Trimming left V 0 bases short and J 0 bases short, with 6 bases between. Germline loops: CDR1 SGHDT, CDR2 YYEEEE. This CDR3 has 14 amino acids. This CDR3 is CASSLVAHQETQYF. The CDR3 DNA is TGTGCCAGCAGCTTGGTGGCACACCAAGAGACCCAGTACTTC.

The V call is TRBV28, the J call TRBJ2-7; 8 nucleotides match TRBD2. The CDR3 extends over 14 amino acids. Trimming at V came to 8 bases and at J to 4 bases, leaving 10 bases not matched to a gene. Germline lookup yields CDR1 MDHEN and CDR2 SYDVKM. The CDR3 bases are TGTGCCAGCGAAACGGGACTAGTCAGTTACGAGCAGTACTTC. It yields the protein CASETGLVSYEQYF.

The chain's CDR3 is CASSFGGRNEKLFF. The CDR3 DNA reads TGTGCCAGCAGCTTTGGAGGGAGAAATGAAAAACTGTTTTTT. The chain combines TRBV5-4 with TRBJ1-4, with D unresolved. The CDR3 covers 14 residues. Trimming removed 2 bases from V and 5 bases from J, with 10 bases in between. Germline V gene lookup returns CDR1 SGHNT and CDR2 YYREEE (reference sequence).

The V call is TRBV18, the J call TRBJ2-3; 12 bases match TRBD2. The ends lost 5 bases at V and 0 bases at J; junction bases unmatched: 6. Germline CDR1 is KGHSH and CDR2 is LQKENI. This CDR3 has 17 residues. The CDR3 is CASSSGLAGLSTDTQYF. The CDR3 DNA reads as TGTGCCAGCTCATCAGGACTAGCGGGGTTGAGCACAGATACGCAGTATTTT.

The CDR3 spells CASSPAGMGAGELFF. CDR3 coding DNA: TGTGCCAGCTCACCAGCAGGAATGGGGGCCGGGGAGCTGTTTTTT. The chain links TRBV18 to TRBJ2-2; D may be TRBD1 or TRBD2 (5 bases each). Per germline, CDR1 KGHSH and CDR2 LQKENI. The CDR3 length is 15 residues. V dropped 2 bases and J dropped 6 bases, with 13 bases sitting between them.

This chain joins TRBV11-3 and TRBJ1-2; 8 nucleotides line up with TRBD1. The CDR3 contains 14 residues. Trimming took 4 bases from V and 4 from J; bases not matched to a gene: 5. Germline lookup yields CDR1 SGHNT and CDR2 YENEEA. The CDR3 bases are TGTGCCAGCAGCTCAGGACAGGGCGGCTATGGCTACACCTTC. Translation: CASSSGQGGYGYTF.

The CDR3 DNA sequence: TGTGCCAGCTCACCACCTGGACTAGAAGGTGAGCAGTTCTTC. Its protein product is CASSPPGLEGEQFF. The genes are TRBV18 and TRBJ2-1; 7 nucleotides align to TRBD2. From germline, CDR1 is KGHSH and CDR2 LQKENI. J was trimmed by 9 bases and V by 0 bases; bases with no gene match: 5. This CDR3 is 14 amino acids long.

This rearrangement joins TRBV25-1 to TRBJ2-1; TRBD2 agrees at 7 bases. V was pared by 3 bases and J by 0 bases, with 2 bases of the junction left unmatched. The germline V gene encodes CDR1 MGHDK and CDR2 SYGVNS. This CDR3 region has 15 residues. The CDR3 nucleotides read TGTGCCAGCAGTGATCGGGGGGTCTCCTACAATGAGCAGTTCTTC. It translates to CASSDRGVSYNEQFF.

The gene calls are TRBV11-2 and TRBJ1-2; possibly TRBD1 for D (5 bases). The CDR3 runs 12 residues. Trimming left V 1 base short and J 10 bases short, with 10 bases between. Germline V gives CDR1 SGHAT, CDR2 FQNNGV. Here the CDR3 reads CASSLVGTAYTF. DNA of the CDR3: TGTGCCAGCAGCTTAGTTGGGACCGCCTACACCTTC.

The chain couples TRBV27 to TRBJ1-6; 8 bases fit TRBD1. The CDR3 consists of 16 residues. Germline-derived CDR1 and CDR2 are MNHEY and SMNVEV (reference sequence). The V and J ends lost 5 bases and 8 bases, in that order; junction bases with no gene match: 11. CDR3: CASSPRTGTRDSPLHF. The DNA of the CDR3 is TGTGCCAGCAGTCCGCGGACAGGGACTAGGGATTCACCCCTCCACTTT.